The T cell receptor (beta chain) under discussion was sequenced for a study of Ad26.COV2.S vaccination and SARS-CoV-2 variants (dated by TCRdb to about 2021). Study-level background: Donors in the vaccine arm were drawn from COV1001, a phase I-IIa trial of Ad26.COV2.S in healthy adults that was multicentre, randomized, double-blind and placebo-controlled. Dosing of Ad26.COV2.S was intramuscular, at either 5x10^10 or 1x10^11 viral particles, delivered as one shot or as two shots spaced 56 days apart. TCRbeta repertoire sequencing served as the tool for gauging how specific and how broad the SARS-CoV-2-reactive T cell receptors were following Ad26.COV2.S vaccination. A total of around 32 samples were included in the TCR-sequenced set, comprising roughly 19 Ad26.COV2.S vaccine recipients, 5 placebo recipients and 8 SARS-CoV-2 convalescent individuals. Trial participants were randomized into five groups of five: low-dose or high-dose Ad26.COV2.S given once or twice, or placebo on both occasions. Throughout the experiments and outcome assessment, investigators stayed blinded to trial group allocation. Beyond this particular receptor, the publication reports: After vaccination, spike-specific CD8+ and CD4+ T cell responses were reported to show substantial breadth. Vaccine and placebo recipients had comparable non-spike TCR breadth, which fits with the vaccine containing only spike. Ad26.COV2.S recipients had higher spike-specific TCR breadth than placebo recipients (P = 0.0014). The study was not powered to compare responses between vaccine doses or regimens. According to the authors, total T cell responses may have been underestimated by the TCR breadth and depth analyses.

As to this clone: The antigen it binds to is not known. No clone much larger than this one lies a single base away; base qualities are absent.

The CDR3 starts with the cysteine, ends with the phenylalanine, and has 17 residues. CDR3 DNA is the only sequence kept; it has 51 bases, read in frame from the first base. V is shortened by 4 bases, J by 0 bases, and the region joining them spans 15 bases. As encoded in the germline V gene, CDR1 is MGHRA while CDR2 is YSYEKL. Read against the paper, the sample's treatment or condition label means: around 19 received Ad26.COV2.S at low or high dose, single or two shots; about 5 received placebo; per-sample allocation not given. Repertoires of vaccine and placebo recipients were sequenced from samples taken on day 63 after the first injection. In Cohort 1b, some 25 adults aged 18-55 years were enrolled at a single site in Boston, USA, between 29 July and 7 August 2020. Ad26.COV2.S consisted of a replication-incompetent adenovirus type 26 vector by which a prefusion-stabilized SARS-CoV-2 spike protein from the original Wuhan strain was expressed.

The immunoSEQ Assay was the method used to sequence TCRbeta CDR3 regions. After extraction, genomic DNA underwent amplification by bias-controlled multiplex PCR, followed by high-throughput sequencing. The study's own analysis went as follows. To quantify the absolute abundance of every unique TCRbeta CDR3 region, sequences were collapsed and filtered. Usable DNA was measured by amplifying reference genes present in all nucleated cells, and TCRbeta template counts were normalized to that usable DNA to estimate T cell fraction. Repertoire TCRs were annotated as SARS-CoV-2-specific when V gene, CDR3 amino acid sequence and J gene were exactly matched to a known reactive TCR set. MIRA supplied the reference SARS-CoV-2 TCR set, which was filtered for enrichment in COVID-19-positive ImmuneCODE repertoires so that public or cross-reactive TCRs were removed. Using the MIRA antigens, annotated TCRs were further analysed by specific ORF or by position within an ORF. Breadth was defined as the number of annotated unique rearrangements divided by the total number of unique productive rearrangements, and depth was defined as the summed frequency of the annotated unique rearrangements. Group comparisons of TCR breadth used two-sided Wilcoxon rank-sum tests. TCRdb took this table from immuneACCESS and kept in-frame rearrangements with V and J called. Such tables lack part of the clones; where checked against another copy, unresolved V genes explain under half of the gap, and the rest is unexplained. V and J calls and clone size come straight from that table; D and trimming were deduced from the DNA. The sample table holds some 400,000 clones, of which approximately 90% were seen once. The top ten constitute 1.5% to 2% of the sample.

The source of this sequence is a person aged 18-60 years who received the Ad26.COV2.S COVID-19 vaccine or a placebo. The sequence is built from TRBV4-1 and TRBJ2-2, and possibly TRBD2, on 6 matching bases. Sequencing was performed on peripheral blood, taken in a trial of Ad26.COV2.S vaccine versus placebo. The CDR3 amino acid sequence is: CASSPDRDSANTGELFF. The DNA sequence is as follows: TGCGCCAGCAGCCCCGACCGGGACTCGGCGAACACCGGGGAGCTGTTTTTT.